Listed here are 31 T cell receptor beta chains from one sample, sequenced in a study of T-cell reconstitution after alpha-beta-depleted transplantation in children. Preparation of the TCRbeta library involved a method that used unique molecular identifiers. One entry per CDR3 protein results from TCRdb running MiXCR on the PCR reads. The sample carries more than 90,000 distinct CDR3 sequences, 10% to 13% recorded once. The source material was PBMCs, sampled before TCRalphabeta/CD19-depleted stem cell transplant. Every receptor here comes from a boy between 2 and 15 years old with acute lymphoblastic leukemia, due to receive a stem cell transplant.

This clonotype was seen a handful of times. The rearrangement links TRBV12-3 or TRBV12-4 to TRBJ2-7; no definite D call. The CDR3 totals 11 residues. V lost 6 bases, J lost 3 bases, and 6 bases lay in between. The CDR3: CASSSGYEQYF. DNA of the CDR3: TGTGCCAGCAGCTCGGGCTACGAGCAGTACTTC.

The chain uses TRBV4-2 and TRBJ2-3; D gene ambiguous. The CDR3 length is 14 residues. CDR1 and CDR2 from the germline V gene are LGHNA and YNFKEQ. V lost 0 bases and J lost 5, with 9 bases in between. The CDR3 DNA reads TGTGCCAGCAGCCAAGATCAAGGCCAAGATACGCAGTATTTT. Amino acids: CASSQDQGQDTQYF.

This clonotype came up a few times. The chain combines TRBV20-1 with TRBJ2-5; 9 nucleotides agree with TRBD1. Germline V gives CDR1 DFQATT, CDR2 SNEGSKA (reference sequence). V shed 5 bases and J 2 bases; nucleotides not matched to a gene: 6. The CDR3 loop spans 14 amino acids. CDR3 in amino acids: CSAGTGRRQETQYF. Written as DNA, the CDR3 is TGCAGTGCTGGGACAGGGCGAAGGCAAGAGACCCAGTACTTC.

This clonotype was recorded at least ten times. The V and J genes are TRBV29-1 and TRBJ2-7, with D possibly called TRBD1 or TRBD2 (6 bases each). This CDR3 spans 15 amino acids. Trimming stripped 2 bases from V and 4 bases from J, with 18 bases between. Germline V CDR1 and CDR2: SQVTM, ANQGSEA. CDR3 nucleotide sequence: TGCAGCGTTGAATACTCCGACCGGGGGCTATACGAGCAGTACTTC. Protein product: CSVEYSDRGLYEQYF.

This chain uses TRBV7-9 with TRBJ2-1, with 12 bases lining up with TRBD2. This CDR3 is 16 amino acids long. V gave up 5 bases and J gave up 8 bases; unmatched junction bases: 10. The V gene's germline CDR1 is SEHNR and CDR2 FQNEAQ (reference sequence). CDR3 bases: TGTGCCAGCAGCCCACTAGCGGGAGGCTTTAGGGATGAGCAGTTCTTC. Its protein product is CASSPLAGGFRDEQFF.

This clonotype was picked up a small number of times. The chain has TRBV12-5 and TRBJ2-1, with a weak D call TRBD1 (5 bases). This CDR3 has 14 amino acids. V was shortened by 6 bases and J by 0 bases, with 9 bases between the two germline ends. Germline V CDR1 and CDR2: LGHNT, FRNRAP. CDR3 DNA sequence: TGTGCTAGTGGAACCGACAGCTCCTACAATGAGCAGTTCTTC. It encodes CASGTDSSYNEQFF. Full variable domain (missing parts from reference TRBV12-5 and TRBJ2-1): DARVTQTPRHKVTEMGQEVTMRCQPILGHNTVFWYRQTMMQGLELLAYFRNRAPLDDSGMPKDRFSAEMPDATLATLKIQPSEPRDSAVYFCASGTDSSYNEQFFGPGTRLTVL.

The chain combines TRBV20-1 with TRBJ2-1; TRBD2 matches 11 bases. CDR1 and CDR2 (germline): DFQATT, SNEGSKA (reference sequence). The CDR3 has 15 residues. V was clipped by 3 bases and J by 4 bases; unmatched bases: 5. CDR3 bases: TGCAGTGCTAGGCTACTAGCGGGAGTATACAATGAGCAGTTCTTC. Protein product: CSARLLAGVYNEQFF.

In DNA form, the CDR3 reads TGCAGTGCCCCACGAGTCCCCAGGACCTTCTACGAGCAGTACTTC. It codes for CSAPRVPRTFYEQYF. The gene calls are TRBV20-1 and TRBJ2-7, with D unresolved. Trimming stripped 6 bases from V and 3 bases from J, with 21 bases between. This CDR3 comprises 15 residues. The V gene's germline CDR1 is DFQATT and CDR2 SNEGSKA (reference sequence).

This chain joins TRBV10-3 and TRBJ2-7, with TRBD1 identical over 10 bases. With V trimmed by 3 bases and J by 3 bases, 8 bases remained unmatched. The CDR3 length is 16 residues. CDR1 is ENHRY, CDR2 SYGVKD, per germline. The CDR3 is CAISDSRGDRGYEQYF. The CDR3 nucleotides read TGTGCCATCAGTGATTCGCGGGGGGACAGGGGCTACGAGCAGTACTTC.

The rearrangement uses TRBV12-3 or TRBV12-4 and TRBJ2-2, with TRBD1 matching 8 bases. With V trimmed by 3 bases and J by 6 bases, 6 bases remained unmatched. The CDR3 loop spans 15 amino acids. Written as DNA, the CDR3 is TGTGCCAGCAGTTTTTACGGACAGGGCCCCGGGGAGCTGTTTTTT. The encoded protein is CASSFYGQGPGELFF.

The gene calls are TRBV10-3 and TRBJ2-1, with TRBD2 matching over 7 bases. The CDR3 sequence is 16 residues long. After removal of 5 bases from V and 6 bases from J, the junction contained 13 bases not matched to a gene. CDR1 and CDR2 (germline): ENHRY, SYGVKD. The CDR3 bases are TGTGCCATCAGTCCAAGGGGCGGGAGCCGGATCAATGAGCAGTTCTTC. This codes for CAISPRGGSRINEQFF.

The V gene is TRBV27, the J gene TRBJ2-1, with D possibly TRBD2 on 7 matching bases. The V end lost 3 bases, the J end lost 5 bases, and 17 bases lay between the germline ends. This CDR3 contains 16 residues. Germline V gene lookup returns CDR1 MNHEY and CDR2 SMNVEV (reference sequence). The CDR3 is CASSFLSAGTNNEQFF. The CDR3 DNA sequence: TGTGCCAGCAGTTTTCTCTCAGCGGGGACAAACAATGAGCAGTTCTTC.

This clonotype was counted ten times or more. This chain uses TRBV12-3 or TRBV12-4 with TRBJ2-7; D possibly corresponds to TRBD2 (5 bases). Trimming removed 7 bases from V and 6 bases from J, with 16 bases in between. The CDR3 runs to 13 residues. For the CDR3, the DNA is TGTGCCAGCACCTTCGGAGGTTGGGCCGAGCAGTACTTC. Translated: CASTFGGWAEQYF.

This clonotype came up a few times. The CDR3 protein is CASSSRHEQFF. The CDR3 DNA reads TGTGCCAGCTCTTCAAGACATGAGCAGTTCTTC. V gene TRBV5-6 combines with J gene TRBJ2-1; no firm D call. Trimming cost V 7 bases and J 8 bases, with 10 bases left between them. Per germline, CDR1 SGHDT and CDR2 YYEEEE. The CDR3 covers 11 residues. Variable domain in full (rest from reference TRBV5-6 and TRBJ2-1): DAGVTQSPTHLIKTRGQQVTLRCSPKSGHDTVSWYQQALGQGPQFIFQYYEEEERQRGNFPDRFSGHQFPNYSSELNVNALLLGDSALYLCASSSRHEQFFGPGTRLTVL.

This clonotype was seen at least ten times. This chain links TRBV20-1 with TRBJ2-3; the match to TRBD2 covers 8 bases. With 6 bases clipped from V and 5 bases from J, the junction kept 10 bases outside the gene matches. This CDR3 is 14 amino acids long. In germline, CDR1 is DFQATT, CDR2 SNEGSKA (reference sequence). CDR3 region: CSAIGLAGKDTQYF. The DNA for the CDR3 is TGCAGTGCCATAGGACTAGCAGGCAAAGATACGCAGTATTTT.

This clonotype was seen a handful of times. The chain recombines TRBV20-1 with TRBJ1-2; D possibly corresponds to TRBD1 (5 bases). Germline values: CDR1 DFQATT, CDR2 SNEGSKA (reference sequence). The CDR3 sequence is 16 residues long. With 3 bases removed from V and 2 bases from J, the gap between germline ends came to 19 bases. CDR3 in amino acids: CSASNKGSWGNYGYTF. The CDR3, as DNA: TGCAGTGCTAGTAATAAGGGGTCTTGGGGCAACTATGGCTACACCTTC.

This clonotype was seen a few times. The CDR3 spells CAWSSGRGAETQYF. The DNA for the CDR3 is TGTGCCTGGAGTTCAGGCAGGGGCGCTGAGACCCAGTACTTC. The chain employs TRBV30 and TRBJ2-5, with a tentative D call TRBD1 (6 bases). V was clipped by 2 bases and J by 5 bases, with 15 bases between them. The CDR3 covers 14 residues. CDR1 is GTSNPN and CDR2 is SVGIG in the germline V gene (reference sequence).

At least ten counts were recorded for this clonotype. The chain recombines TRBV5-4 with TRBJ2-1; 7 nucleotides agree with TRBD2. There are 19 residues in the CDR3. The V segment lost 1 base and the J segment 2 bases; nucleotides outside the gene matches: 15. In germline, CDR1 is SGHNT, CDR2 YYREEE (reference sequence). The CDR3 DNA reads as TGTGCCAGCAGCTTGATCGGGGCGGGAGTAACTCGAGCCTACAATGAGCAGTTCTTC. Translating it yields CASSLIGAGVTRAYNEQFF.

This rearrangement joins TRBV6-5 to TRBJ2-7, with a weak D call TRBD2 (6 bases). Trimming shortened V by 6 bases and J by 4 bases, and 19 bases separated the two germline ends. CDR1 MNHEY and CDR2 SVGAGI come from the germline V gene. The CDR3 consists of 15 residues. In DNA form, the CDR3 reads TGTGCCAGCAGCTCGACAGACGGGAGAACGTACGAGCAGTACTTC. This codes for CASSSTDGRTYEQYF.

This clonotype was seen only a few times. The chain carries TRBV6-1 and TRBJ2-7; the D call may be TRBD1 or TRBD2 (5 bases each). CDR3 length: 14 amino acids. CDR1 and CDR2 from the germline V gene are MNHNS and SASEGT. The V gene lost 6 bases and the J gene lost 3 bases, with 15 bases spanning the gap. Here the CDR3 DNA reads TGTGCCAGCAGCGGGGCCGCGATGGGCTACGAGCAGTACTTC. Protein product: CASSGAAMGYEQYF.

In this sample, this clonotype turned up a few times. This chain connects TRBV27 to TRBJ1-2; D gene unclear. This CDR3 is built from 14 residues. Deletions cut 8 bases from V and 6 bases from J, with 19 bases between. The germline V gene encodes CDR1 MNHEY and CDR2 SMNVEV (reference sequence). The CDR3: CASGLRPAWDGYTF. The DNA for the CDR3 is TGTGCCAGCGGCCTTCGTCCCGCCTGGGATGGCTACACCTTC.

This clonotype occurred a few times. The chain uses TRBV5-1 and TRBJ2-1, with 7 bases that match TRBD2. Losses at the gene ends were 2 bases for V and 5 bases for J; bases not matched to a gene: 4. The germline V gene has CDR1 SGHRS and CDR2 YFSETQ. The length of the CDR3 is 14 residues. The DNA of the CDR3 is TGCGCCAGCAGCTTCGCCGGGACTAACAATGAGCAGTTCTTC. It translates to CASSFAGTNNEQFF.

V and J are TRBV12-3 or TRBV12-4 and TRBJ2-7; 16 bases are shared with TRBD2. The V segment lost 4 bases and the J segment 4 bases; nucleotides outside the gene matches: 10. The CDR3 is 18 amino acids. CDR3 protein: CASSSFAGTSGRGYEQYF. Here the CDR3 DNA reads TGTGCCAGCAGTTCGTTTGCCGGGACTAGCGGGAGGGGTTACGAGCAGTACTTC.

This clonotype was recorded a few times. The V and J genes are TRBV29-1 and TRBJ2-3; D possibly corresponds to TRBD2 (6 bases). Germline CDR1 reads SQVTM; CDR2 reads ANQGSEA. The CDR3 runs 15 residues. Trimming removed 7 bases at V and 5 bases at J, with 22 bases between. CDR3 region: CSAHRRLASGDTQYF. CDR3 in DNA: TGCAGCGCCCACCGCCGCCTAGCGAGTGGAGATACGCAGTATTTT.

The gene calls are TRBV14 and TRBJ2-7, with 8 bases identical to TRBD1. CDR3 size: 13 residues. Germline loops: CDR1 SGHDN, CDR2 FVKESK. Trimming removed 6 bases from V and 4 bases from J; junction bases left unmatched: 5. This chain's CDR3 is CASRRTGKYEQYF. The CDR3 DNA sequence: TGTGCCAGCAGAAGGACAGGGAAATACGAGCAGTACTTC.

The rearrangement links TRBV3-1 to TRBJ2-7; TRBD1 agrees at 9 bases. The V and J ends lost 3 bases and 6 bases, in that order; junction bases with no gene match: 9. The germline V gene encodes CDR1 LGHDT and CDR2 YNNKEL (reference sequence). The CDR3 has 15 amino acids. This chain's CDR3 is CASSHRTGQGGEQYF. The CDR3 DNA follows: TGTGCCAGCAGCCACCGTACGGGACAGGGTGGCGAGCAGTACTTC.

The sample holds a few counts of this clonotype. This chain links TRBV12-3 or TRBV12-4 with TRBJ2-1, with D perhaps TRBD1 or TRBD2 (6 bases each). The length of the CDR3 is 13 residues. Trimming removed 4 bases at V and 13 bases at J, with 17 bases between. In nucleotides, the CDR3 is TGTGCCAGCAGTTACTTAGCGGAGGGGGGACAGTTCTTC. This sequence encodes CASSYLAEGGQFF.

The table lists this clonotype with many counts. The chain is built from TRBV18 and TRBJ2-2; D remains ambiguous. The CDR3 is 12 amino acids. The V gene lost 6 bases and the J gene lost 2 bases, with 4 bases spanning the gap. Germline V CDR1 and CDR2: KGHSH, LQKENI. Written as DNA, the CDR3 is TGTGCCAGCTCGCCCAACACCGGGGAGCTGTTTTTT. Its translation: CASSPNTGELFF.

This clonotype was detected only a few times. The chain carries TRBV6-5 and TRBJ1-1; possible D gene TRBD1, 5 bases. The length of the CDR3 is 15 residues. V gave up 0 bases and J gave up 5 bases, with 13 bases separating them. Per germline, CDR1 MNHEY and CDR2 SVGAGI. In nucleotides, the CDR3 is TGTGCCAGCAGTTACTCGACTATGGGGCGGACTGAAGCTTTCTTT. This encodes CASSYSTMGRTEAFF.

The table lists this clonotype with a few counts. The chain is built from TRBV9 and TRBJ2-3; D perhaps matches TRBD2 (6 bases). CDR3 size: 13 residues. V shed 4 bases and J shed 9 bases, with 15 bases lying between them. Per germline, CDR1 SGDLS and CDR2 YYNGEE. CDR3 nucleotide sequence: TGTGCCAGCAGCCCGGGAGTCGGAGGCACGCAGTATTTT. Its protein is CASSPGVGGTQYF.

The chain links TRBV4-2 to TRBJ2-1; a weak D match, TRBD1 (6 bases). This CDR3 has 16 residues. Germline-derived CDR1 and CDR2 are LGHNA and YNFKEQ. Trimming pared 1 base from V and 1 base from J, leaving 11 bases between. CDR3 coding DNA: TGTGCCAGCAGCCAAGGTGGTGGGACATCCTACAATGAGCAGTTCTTC. This codes for CASSQGGGTSYNEQFF.